A selection of T cell receptor beta chains follows, all from one sample in a study of regulatory and conventional T cells in RAG deficiency. Profiled with immunoSEQ multiplex PCR; TCRdb holds only in-frame clones, not every one. The sample has roughly 32,000 clones, 95% to 96% seen once. This same sample was also taken into another study, of regulatory T cells.

The sequencing sample was made of CD25- CD4+ T cells sorted from blood. The receptors were gathered from a human donor in good health. Both conserved end residues are part of each CDR3. Each record gives: D gene, clone size, V gene, J gene, CDR3 protein, CDR3 DNA. D genes are given only for firm matches. Some rows mark clone size as missing; the rest say once, few, many or name a class of expanded clone.

d_gene: TRBD2; abundance: -; v_gene: TRBV19; j_gene: TRBJ2-1; CDR3aa: CATSNLAGVYNEQFF; CDR3nt: TGTGCCACGTCAAATCTAGCGGGAGTGTACAATGAGCAGTTCTTC
d_gene: TRBD2; abundance: -; v_gene: TRBV11-2; j_gene: TRBJ2-7; CDR3aa: CASSPPGLTYSYEQYF; CDR3nt: TGTGCCAGCAGTCCCCCGGGACTAACCTACTCCTACGAGCAGTACTTC
d_gene: TRBD1; abundance: -; v_gene: TRBV5-1; j_gene: TRBJ1-4; CDR3aa: CASSSTGDRVEKLFF; CDR3nt: TGCGCCAGCAGCTCCACGGGAGACAGGGTAGAAAAACTGTTTTTT
d_gene: -; abundance: -; v_gene: TRBV5-1; j_gene: TRBJ1-3; CDR3aa: CASSLHAIGADLGVTIYF; CDR3nt: TGCGCCAGCAGCTTGCATGCGATAGGGGCCGATCTTGGGGTCACCATATATTTT
d_gene: TRBD2; abundance: -; v_gene: TRBV29-1; j_gene: TRBJ2-7; CDR3aa: CSVSSGFSYEQYF; CDR3nt: TGCAGCGTCTCTAGCGGGTTCTCCTACGAGCAGTACTTC
d_gene: -; abundance: -; v_gene: TRBV5-1; j_gene: TRBJ1-1; CDR3aa: CASGIRASGVGNTEAFF; CDR3nt: TGCGCCAGCGGCATACGGGCGAGCGGGGTGGGGAACACTGAAGCTTTCTTT
d_gene: -; abundance: -; v_gene: TRBV4-1; j_gene: TRBJ1-5; CDR3aa: CASSQEGGSRPPQHF; CDR3nt: TGCGCCAGCAGCCAAGAGGGAGGCAGCCGACCGCCCCAGCATTTT
d_gene: -; abundance: -; v_gene: TRBV5-1; j_gene: TRBJ2-3; CDR3aa: CASSSGTSTDTQYF; CDR3nt: TGCGCCAGCAGCTCCGGGACTAGCACAGATACGCAGTATTTT
d_gene: -; abundance: -; v_gene: TRBV30; j_gene: TRBJ2-7; CDR3aa: CAWRADSYEQYF; CDR3nt: TGTGCCTGGAGAGCGGACTCCTACGAGCAGTACTTC
d_gene: -; abundance: -; v_gene: TRBV12-1; j_gene: TRBJ2-1; CDR3aa: CASSFVGWFPEAGGQDYYNEQFF; CDR3nt: TGTGCCAGCAGCTTTGTAGGCTGGTTTCCCGAGGCTGGGGGACAGGATTACTACAATGAGCAGTTCTTC
d_gene: TRBD2; abundance: -; v_gene: TRBV9; j_gene: TRBJ2-2; CDR3aa: CASSALAGGVLGELFF; CDR3nt: TGTGCCAGCAGCGCACTAGCGGGGGGGGTTTTGGGGGAGCTGTTTTTT
d_gene: TRBD2; abundance: once; v_gene: TRBV15; j_gene: TRBJ2-1; CDR3aa: CATSRKLAGGSNEQFF; CDR3nt: TGTGCCACCAGCAGAAAGCTAGCGGGAGGTAGCAATGAGCAGTTCTTC
d_gene: -; abundance: once; v_gene: TRBV5-1; j_gene: TRBJ2-4; CDR3aa: CASTQGMFLAKNIQYF; CDR3nt: TGCGCCAGCACCCAGGGGATGTTTTTAGCCAAAAACATTCAGTACTTC
d_gene: -; abundance: -; v_gene: TRBV25-1; j_gene: TRBJ2-1; CDR3aa: CASSDRLGRQQFF; CDR3nt: TGTGCCAGCAGTGATCGTCTGGGGAGGCAGCAGTTCTTC
d_gene: TRBD1; abundance: few; v_gene: TRBV5-5; j_gene: TRBJ2-7; CDR3aa: CASSLKGLQGPRSYEQYF; CDR3nt: TGTGCCAGCAGCTTGAAAGGGTTACAGGGGCCCCGATCCTACGAGCAGTACTTC